Shown below are 28 T cell receptor beta chains from a single sample sequenced in a study of OX40 agonist ivuxolimab in advanced cancers. This table comes from immunoSEQ multiplex PCR, and its TCRdb copy is limited to in-frame clones, with some not included. There are 20,000 to 30,000 clones in the sample; roughly four fifths occur only once, and 13% to 15% lies in the top ten. The sequenced sample was CD4+ or CD8+ T cells sorted from blood, obtained in a trial of the OX40 agonist ivuxolimab. All receptors come from an adult with an advanced solid tumor such as melanoma, head and neck, liver or kidney cancer.

This clone was picked up a small number of times. The chain joins TRBV13 to TRBJ1-2; no firm D call. V was cut by 1 base and J by 4 bases, with 7 bases left in between. The CDR3 sequence is 13 residues long. Per the germline V gene, CDR1 is PRHDT and CDR2 is FYEKMQ (reference sequence). CDR3 loop: CASSLASGYGYTF. CDR3 coding DNA: TGTGCCAGCAGCTTAGCGTCGGGCTATGGCTACACCTTC.

The chain uses TRBV11-1 and TRBJ1-5; the D is unclear. Looked up from germline, CDR1 is SGHAT and CDR2 is FQDESV (reference sequence). This CDR3 contains 15 residues. Trimming pared 4 bases from V and 2 bases from J, leaving 12 bases between. CDR3 residues: CASSSRTDGNQPQHF. DNA of the CDR3: TGTGCCAGCAGCTCCAGGACGGATGGCAATCAGCCCCAGCATTTT.

This clone was recorded once. The chain links TRBV7-2 to TRBJ2-3, with no clear D. This CDR3 spans 17 amino acids. Germline values: CDR1 SGHTA, CDR2 FQGNSA. Trimming left V 5 bases short and J 1 base short, with 19 bases between. CDR3 nucleotides: TGTGCCAGCAGCCCGCCAAGAGAGAATTCGGGCACAGATACGCAGTATTTT. Amino acids: CASSPPRENSGTDTQYF. The full variable domain, in which reference TRBV7-2 and TRBJ2-3 provide the parts outside the CDR3, is GAGVSQSPSNKVTEKGKDVELRCDPISGHTALYWYRQSLGQGLEFLIYFQGNSAPDKSGLPSDRFSAERTGGSVSTLTIQRTQQEDSAVYLCASSPPRENSGTDTQYFGPGTRLTVL.

The chain is built from TRBV5-6 and TRBJ2-2; tentative D call: TRBD1 (5 bases). Germline V gives CDR1 SGHDT, CDR2 YYEEEE. This CDR3 is 15 amino acids long. With 6 bases removed from V and 0 bases from J, the gap between germline ends came to 12 bases. The CDR3 sequence is CASTPAGSNTGELFF. In DNA form, the CDR3 reads TGTGCCAGCACCCCGGCAGGGTCGAACACCGGGGAGCTGTTTTTT.

The rearrangement joins TRBV5-4 to TRBJ2-3; 8 bases map to TRBD1. Germline CDR1 is SGHNT and CDR2 is YYREEE (reference sequence). Trimming removed 2 bases from V and 3 bases from J; junction bases left unmatched: 5. The CDR3 is 15 residues long. The CDR3 sequence is CASSFQGALTDTQYF. CDR3 coding DNA: TGTGCCAGCAGCTTCCAGGGGGCATTGACAGATACGCAGTATTTT.

The chain links TRBV19 to TRBJ1-1; D may be TRBD1 (5 bases). The V end was cut by 3 bases, the J end by 1 base, with 6 bases between. There are 13 residues in the CDR3. The germline gives CDR1 LNHDA, CDR2 SQIVND (reference sequence). CDR3 region: CASSIQGNTEAFF. CDR3 DNA sequence: TGTGCCAGTAGTATTCAGGGGAACACTGAAGCTTTCTTT.

The V call is TRBV6-6, the J call TRBJ1-2, with 7 bases that match TRBD1. CDR1 and CDR2 (germline): MNHNY, SVGAGI (reference sequence). The CDR3 extends over 14 amino acids. V lost 4 bases and J lost 6; bases outside the gene matches: 8. CDR3 in DNA: TGTGCCAGCAGTTCCCAGGGGGGGGGCAATGGCTACACCTTC. Translated: CASSSQGGGNGYTF.

V is TRBV11-2 and J is TRBJ1-1; D remains unclear. CDR1 SGHAT and CDR2 FQNNGV come from the germline V gene. V gave up 1 base and J gave up 1 base, with 7 bases separating them. CDR3 length: 14 amino acids. CDR3 region: CASSLAGGNTEAFF. The CDR3 DNA reads TGTGCCAGCAGCTTAGCGGGCGGGAACACTGAAGCTTTCTTT.

This chain joins TRBV18 and TRBJ2-2; no clear D gene. Trimming removed 3 bases from V and 1 base from J, with 12 bases in between. The CDR3 totals 16 residues. Germline assignment: CDR1 KGHSH and CDR2 LQKENI. The CDR3 here is CASSPNPFQNTGELFF. For the CDR3, the DNA is TGTGCCAGCTCACCTAATCCCTTTCAGAACACCGGGGAGCTGTTTTTT.

The chain has TRBV7-6 and TRBJ1-5, with a tentative D call TRBD1 (5 bases). Trimming shortened V by 2 bases and J by 3 bases, and 8 bases separated the two germline ends. Germline V gene data show CDR1 as SGHVS and CDR2 as FNYEAQ. The CDR3 has 14 amino acids. CDR3 bases: TGTGCCAGCAGCTTACTGGACACCAATCAGCCCCAGCATTTT. Translated, it gives CASSLLDTNQPQHF.

This chain uses TRBV5-4 with TRBJ2-3; D is undetermined. The V and J ends lost 1 base and 1 base respectively, with 4 bases between them. This CDR3 has 13 amino acids. The germline V gene has CDR1 SGHNT and CDR2 YYREEE (reference sequence). The CDR3, as DNA: TGTGCCAGCAGCTTGTCGGGCACAGATACGCAGTATTTT. Its translation: CASSLSGTDTQYF.

The chain couples TRBV5-6 to TRBJ1-2; weak D call: TRBD1 (5 bases). CDR3 length equals 14 residues. Trimming stripped 3 bases from V and 0 bases from J, with 9 bases between. Germline CDR1 reads SGHDT; CDR2 reads YYEEEE. Written as DNA, the CDR3 is TGTGCCAGCAGCTATCAGGGTTCTAACTATGGCTACACCTTC. The encoded protein is CASSYQGSNYGYTF.

V gene TRBV7-6 combines with J gene TRBJ1-1; perhaps TRBD1 as D (6 bases). Between the trimmed V and J ends, which lost 1 base and 3 bases, there was a span of 12 bases. The V gene's germline CDR1 is SGHVS and CDR2 FNYEAQ. The CDR3 contains 15 residues. This chain's CDR3 is CASSLEGGGYTEAFF. Written as DNA, the CDR3 is TGTGCCAGCAGCTTAGAGGGGGGAGGTTACACTGAAGCTTTCTTT.

The genes are TRBV7-9 and TRBJ2-1; D call uncertain. The V end lost 2 bases, the J end lost 7 bases, and 6 bases lay between the germline ends. This CDR3 is 12 amino acids long. Germline CDR1 is SEHNR and CDR2 is FQNEAQ (reference sequence). DNA for the CDR3: TGTGCCAGCAGCTTACAGCTGAATGAGCAGTTCTTC. Translating it yields CASSLQLNEQFF.

The chain is built from TRBV7-6 and TRBJ2-1; TRBD1 might be the D (6 bases). Between the trimmed V and J ends, which lost 6 bases and 9 bases, there was a span of 15 bases. This CDR3 has 13 amino acids. Germline loops: CDR1 SGHVS, CDR2 FNYEAQ. The CDR3 loop reads CASSLGHPFEQFF. Written as DNA, the CDR3 is TGTGCCAGCAGTCTGGGACATCCCTTTGAGCAGTTCTTC.

DNA of the CDR3: TGTGCCAGTAGTACCCGGGGGGTTAGCACAGATACGCAGTATTTT. Protein: CASSTRGVSTDTQYF. The chain joins TRBV19 to TRBJ2-3; TRBD2 aligns across 7 bases. The germline CDR1 and CDR2 sequences are LNHDA and SQIVND (reference sequence). V was pared by 4 bases and J by 0 bases, with 4 bases of the junction left unmatched. The CDR3 is 15 residues long.

J is TRBJ1-4 and V is TRBV27; 7 bases fit TRBD1. Trimming took 5 bases from V and 3 from J; bases not matched to a gene: 12. The germline CDR1 and CDR2 sequences are MNHEY and SMNVEV (reference sequence). The CDR3 is 17 residues long. CDR3 bases: TGTGCCAGCAGTCCCCTATACAGGGGCAGAGCTAATGAAAAACTGTTTTTT. Its translation is CASSPLYRGRANEKLFF.

This clone was observed a handful of times. V is TRBV7-9 and J is TRBJ2-1, with TRBD1 as a possible D gene (7 bases). The CDR3 covers 15 residues. The V end lost 5 bases, the J end lost 7 bases, and 18 bases lay between the germline ends. The germline V gene encodes CDR1 SEHNR and CDR2 FQNEAQ (reference sequence). This chain's CDR3 is CASSLVEGARNEQFF. CDR3 DNA sequence: TGTGCCAGCAGCCTCGTGGAGGGGGCGAGAAATGAGCAGTTCTTC.

The rearrangement links TRBV7-3 to TRBJ2-7; the match to TRBD2 covers 9 bases. V trimming: 2 bases; J trimming: 7 bases; junction bases outside the gene matches: 6. The length of the CDR3 is 14 residues. Per the germline V gene, CDR1 is SGHTA and CDR2 is FQGTGA. The CDR3 protein is CASSLGTSPGEQYF. The CDR3 DNA sequence: TGTGCCAGCAGCTTAGGGACTAGCCCCGGGGAGCAGTACTTC.

Details on this clone: Other DNA sequences in the sample encode the same CDR3. The CDR3 DNA follows: TGTGCCAGCAGCTCCCGTTGGGGGAGAGACACCGGGGAGCTGTTTTTT. Translated, it gives CASSSRWGRDTGELFF. V gene TRBV11-2 combines with J gene TRBJ2-2; possibly TRBD1 or TRBD2 for D (5 bases each). Between the trimmed V and J ends, which lost 4 bases and 3 bases, there was a span of 15 bases. The CDR3 extends over 16 amino acids. In germline, CDR1 is SGHAT, CDR2 FQNNGV.

The genes are TRBV4-3 and TRBJ1-4; the D gene is possibly TRBD1 (5 bases). V lost 1 base, J lost 5 bases, and 11 bases lay in between. The CDR3 is made up of 15 amino acids. Germline loops: CDR1 LGHNA, CDR2 YSLEER. The CDR3 sequence is CASSQGGGTNEKLFF. In DNA, the CDR3 is TGCGCCAGCAGCCAAGGGGGGGGAACGAATGAAAAACTGTTTTTT.

V usage is TRBV6-6 and J usage is TRBJ1-5; D unclear. Germline lookup yields CDR1 MNHNY and CDR2 SVGAGI (reference sequence). This CDR3 has 13 residues. V was trimmed by 5 bases and J by 0 bases, leaving 5 bases between them. The CDR3 coding sequence is TGTGCCAGCAGTACCGATAGCAATCAGCCCCAGCATTTT. It translates to CASSTDSNQPQHF.

The CDR3 loop is CASSLGTGVLRAEAFF. CDR3 DNA sequence: TGCGCCAGCAGCTTGGGGACAGGGGTCCTTCGAGCTGAAGCTTTCTTT. This sequence joins TRBV5-1 and TRBJ1-1, with 9 bases fitting TRBD1. This CDR3 has 16 amino acids. V lost 0 bases to trimming and J lost 6 bases; unmatched junction nucleotides: 9. CDR1 is SGHRS and CDR2 is YFSETQ in the germline V gene.

This chain uses TRBV19 with TRBJ1-6; D ambiguous. The CDR3 spans 13 residues. V lost 3 bases and J 7 bases, leaving 7 bases between the germline ends. The germline V gene encodes CDR1 LNHDA and CDR2 SQIVND (reference sequence). CDR3 protein: CASSITPNSPLHF. The CDR3 DNA reads as TGTGCCAGTAGTATTACGCCAAATTCACCCCTCCACTTT.

This clone qualifies as medium-sized (0.01 to 0.1%). The gene calls are TRBV7-9 and TRBJ1-6; maybe TRBD1 (6 bases). Between the trimmed V and J ends, which lost 1 base and 10 bases, there was a span of 11 bases. This CDR3 spans 14 amino acids. Germline values: CDR1 SEHNR, CDR2 FQNEAQ (reference sequence). The CDR3: CASSLGQGRSPLHF. The CDR3 DNA follows: TGTGCCAGCAGCTTAGGGCAGGGGAGATCACCCCTCCACTTT.

In its sample, this clone ranks as medium-sized. This rearrangement joins TRBV10-3 to TRBJ1-1; unclear D gene. Trimming took off 0 bases at V and 4 bases at J, with 6 bases between the two ends. Germline loops: CDR1 ENHRY, CDR2 SYGVKD. The CDR3 consists of 13 residues. The DNA of the CDR3 is TGTGCCATCAGTGAGTCGGTGATCACTGAAGCTTTCTTT. As protein: CAISESVITEAFF.

There are a few counts of this clone. The CDR3 coding sequence is TGTGCCAGCAGCGTAGGGACCACTAGCACAGATACGCAGTATTTT. Protein product: CASSVGTTSTDTQYF. The chain has TRBV7-2 and TRBJ2-3; D may be TRBD1 or TRBD2 (5 bases each). This CDR3 comprises 15 residues. The germline CDR1 and CDR2 sequences are SGHTA and FQGNSA. Trimming left V 5 bases short and J 0 bases short, with 12 bases between.

The rearrangement links TRBV5-1 to TRBJ2-6; 7 nucleotides match TRBD2. Germline CDR1 reads SGHRS; CDR2 reads YFSETQ. The CDR3 runs 17 residues. J gave up 0 bases and V 4 bases, and 7 bases lay outside the gene matches. The CDR3 DNA is TGCGCCAGCAGCCTCTCGGGGGGTGGCTCTGGGGCCAACGTCCTGACTTTC. It specifies CASSLSGGGSGANVLTF.